A single sample gave rise to the 14 T cell receptor beta chains below, sequenced in a study of T-cell reconstitution after alpha-beta-depleted transplantation in children. Preparation of the TCRbeta library involved a method that used unique molecular identifiers. TCRdb itself ran the PCR reads through MiXCR, one entry per CDR3 protein. The sample gives more than 200,000 distinct CDR3 sequences, roughly 18% of which show up once; about 45% is in the top ten. The specimen comprised PBMCs, mostly from graft donor cells, sampled 360 days after TCRalphabeta/CD19-depleted stem cell transplant. Every receptor here comes from a male patient aged 2 to 9 who had a stem cell transplant for acute lymphoblastic leukemia, so the T cells may come from the graft donor.

This clonotype was recorded a few times. The rearrangement links TRBV6-5 to TRBJ2-7; maybe TRBD1 (6 bases). The CDR3 has 17 amino acids. In germline, CDR1 is MNHEY, CDR2 SVGAGI. Trimming pared 0 bases from V and 2 bases from J, leaving 17 bases between. Written as DNA, the CDR3 is TGTGCCAGCAGTTACTCGAAGGGAGACAGGTTCACCTACGAGCAGTACTTC. As protein: CASSYSKGDRFTYEQYF.

V gene TRBV20-1 combines with J gene TRBJ2-2; 10 nucleotides match TRBD2. V gave up 0 bases and J gave up 1 base; unmatched junction bases: 5. The V gene's germline CDR1 is DFQATT and CDR2 SNEGSKA (reference sequence). The CDR3 covers 17 residues. The CDR3 nucleotides read TGCAGTGCTAGAGATCACGGGACTAGCGAGAACACCGGGGAGCTGTTTTTT. It encodes CSARDHGTSENTGELFF.

The chain carries TRBV4-2 and TRBJ2-1; tentatively, D is TRBD1 (5 bases). Germline loops: CDR1 LGHNA, CDR2 YNFKEQ. This CDR3 has 15 amino acids. With 1 base removed from V and 6 bases from J, the gap between germline ends came to 13 bases. This CDR3 is CASSQVDSYGNEQFF. CDR3 sequence (DNA): TGTGCCAGCAGCCAAGTTGACAGCTATGGCAATGAGCAGTTCTTC.

This clonotype was counted a few times. The chain has TRBV7-2 and TRBJ2-3, with D perhaps matching TRBD2 (6 bases). The V gene lost 2 bases and the J gene lost 4 bases, with 10 bases spanning the gap. Germline V gene data show CDR1 as SGHTA and CDR2 as FQGNSA. The CDR3 has 14 residues. This CDR3 is CASSLMGGADTQYF. Here the CDR3 DNA reads TGTGCCAGCAGCTTAATGGGCGGGGCAGATACGCAGTATTTT.

This clonotype showed up just a few times. The rearrangement links TRBV7-2 to TRBJ2-1; 7 bases are shared with TRBD1. The CDR3 loop spans 14 amino acids. Germline V gene lookup returns CDR1 SGHTA and CDR2 FQGNSA. J gave up 5 bases and V 5 bases, and 6 bases lay outside the gene matches. CDR3 sequence reads: CASSPGQYNNEQFF. The CDR3 coding sequence is TGTGCCAGCAGCCCGGGACAGTACAACAATGAGCAGTTCTTC.

In the case of this clonotype: This sequence may be a read error, since a much larger clone differs from it by one base. The chain employs TRBV2 and TRBJ1-2, with TRBD1 matching 8 bases. Germline values: CDR1 SNHLY, CDR2 FYNNEI. This CDR3 region has 12 residues. With V trimmed by 6 bases and J by 3 bases, 0 bases remained unmatched. The CDR3 loop reads CASRGQDYGYTF. DNA of the CDR3: TGTGCCAGCAGGGGACAGGACTATGGCTACACCTTC.

This clonotype has only a few counts. The genes are TRBV12-3 or TRBV12-4 and TRBJ2-7, with D maybe TRBD2 (6 bases). The CDR3 has 15 amino acids. V was trimmed by 2 bases and J by 2 bases, leaving 13 bases between them. The CDR3 DNA is TGTGCCAGCAGTTTATGGGTCGGGGAGGCCTACGAGCAGTACTTC. Translated: CASSLWVGEAYEQYF.

Ten or more counts support this clonotype. The chain employs TRBV12-3 or TRBV12-4 and TRBJ1-5, with D unclear. The CDR3 loop spans 13 amino acids. V was clipped by 4 bases and J by 2 bases, with 6 bases between them. The CDR3 DNA sequence: TGTGCCAGCAGTTATAACGGCAATCAGCCCCAGCATTTT. It specifies CASSYNGNQPQHF.

This clonotype was seen only a few times. V usage is TRBV4-1 and J usage is TRBJ2-5; tentatively, D is TRBD1 (5 bases). Germline V CDR1 and CDR2: MGHRA, YSYEKL. Trimming took off 0 bases at V and 4 bases at J, with 15 bases between the two ends. There are 16 residues in the CDR3. The CDR3 loop reads CASSQEGAGQGETQYF. The CDR3 coding sequence is TGCGCCAGCAGCCAAGAAGGTGCAGGGCAGGGAGAGACCCAGTACTTC.

As to this clonotype: The junction does not match germline at one end; this may be a read error. The chain couples TRBV5-1 to TRBJ2-1; 9 bases align to TRBD1. Germline lookup yields CDR1 SGHRS and CDR2 YFSETQ. The CDR3 runs 15 residues. The CDR3 protein is CASSLDRGSYNEQFF. The CDR3 nucleotides are TGCGCCAGCAGTTTGGACAGGGGTTCCTACAATGAGCAGTTCTTC.

This clonotype was seen once. The J gene is TRBJ2-5, the V gene TRBV30; D not resolved. This CDR3 comprises 12 residues. V was cut by 3 bases and J by 2 bases, with 7 bases left in between. From germline, CDR1 is GTSNPN and CDR2 SVGIG (reference sequence). CDR3 in DNA: TGTGCCTGGAGGGTCAGACAAGAGACCCAGTACTTC. Protein sequence: CAWRVRQETQYF.

The rearrangement joins TRBV5-1 to TRBJ2-1, with 12 positions matching TRBD2. J was trimmed by 8 bases and V by 0 bases; bases with no gene match: 6. Per germline, CDR1 SGHRS and CDR2 YFSETQ. The CDR3 loop spans 16 amino acids. The CDR3 sequence: CASSLARTSGVHEQFF. In DNA, the CDR3 is TGCGCCAGCAGCTTGGCTAGGACTAGCGGGGTGCATGAGCAGTTCTTC.

This clonotype has a handful of counts. The V call is TRBV20-1, the J call TRBJ1-2; a weak D match, TRBD1 (5 bases). This CDR3 region has 13 residues. Between the trimmed V and J ends, which lost 0 bases and 8 bases, there was a span of 13 bases. Germline V gene sequence: CDR1 DFQATT, CDR2 SNEGSKA (reference sequence). CDR3 region: CSARDGTHRGYTF. The CDR3 region has the DNA TGCAGTGCTAGAGATGGGACCCACAGGGGCTACACCTTC.

This clonotype was observed a handful of times. The rearrangement joins TRBV12-3 or TRBV12-4 to TRBJ1-2; 8 bases align to TRBD1. V gave up 7 bases and J gave up 3 bases; unmatched junction bases: 7. The CDR3 covers 14 residues. The CDR3 DNA is TGTGCCAGCACTTGGACAGGGTACGACTATGGCTACACCTTC. This translates into CASTWTGYDYGYTF.